This TCR beta chain is from a study of T cell repertoires in cytomegalovirus infection. Study as a whole: An indication of both CMV infection and matching HLA type came from public TCR beta signatures.

Trimming took 5 bases from V and 1 from J, leaving 15 bases between them. The CDR3 has 16 amino acids. Regarding this clonotype: Its antigen is not identified.

General study results and limits: HLA-C-restricted, CMV-specific TCR beta clonotypes were dominant ex vivo. Cumulative public TCR beta family frequency identified carriers of CMV plus the relevant HLA.

TCRdb re-called the reads through MiXCR, storing one row per CDR3 protein. The sample comprises some 680,000 distinct CDR3 sequences, 35% to 45% of which are singletons, and under 3% rests with the top ten. What was sequenced was PBMCs. The origin of this receptor is a human donor in good health (CMV status not recorded). Some clones in this sample may be carry-over from other donors' samples. This chain joins TRBV12-3 or TRBV12-4 and TRBJ1-5, with D perhaps matching TRBD1 (6 bases). The CDR3 loop is CASSARGRGSNQPQHF. The CDR3 DNA reads as TGTGCCAGCAGTGCGAGGGGGAGGGGGAGCAATCAGCCCCAGCATTTT.